These 27 T cell receptor beta chains originate from one sample sequenced in a study of T cell repertoires in cytomegalovirus infection (dated by TCRdb to between 2019 and 2020). Sequencing relied on an Illumina HiSeq 1500. TCRdb reworked the public reads: Q25 trimming with fastp, MiXCR clone assembly, productive beta chains retained. Rows with one shared CDR3 protein collapse into an entry with the most common genes and DNA. The sample data list 450,000 to 650,000 distinct CDR3 sequences, and about 30% of these were observed just once. Clones ranked in the top ten supply less than 15% of the sample. The specimen was PBMCs. The origin of the receptors is a human donor in good health (CMV status not recorded). Some clones in this sample may be carry-over from other donors' samples.

This clonotype was seen only a few times. This chain joins TRBV10-1 and TRBJ2-7, with 12 bases that match TRBD2. CDR3 length equals 20 residues. From germline, CDR1 is WNHNN and CDR2 SYGVQD (reference sequence). V shed 4 bases and J 4 bases; nucleotides not matched to a gene: 20. The CDR3: CASSAGGRTSGRSRRYEQYV. The CDR3 nucleotides are TGCGCCAGCAGTGCGGGGGGGCGTACTAGCGGGAGGTCCCGCCGGTACGAGCAGTACGTC.

The chain combines TRBV20-1 with TRBJ2-7; 12 positions agree with TRBD2. The CDR3 contains 16 residues. V trimming: 6 bases; J trimming: 7 bases; junction bases outside the gene matches: 16. In germline, CDR1 is DFQATT, CDR2 SNEGSKA (reference sequence). As DNA, the CDR3 is TGCAGTGCCCCCAGCCCGGGACTAGCGGGTTCTGGGGAGCAGTACTTC. Residues: CSAPSPGLAGSGEQYF.

Only a few counts were recorded for this clonotype. The rearrangement uses TRBV19 and TRBJ2-3; D is possibly TRBD2 (6 bases). Germline CDR1 and CDR2: LNHDA and SQIVND (reference sequence). The CDR3 is made up of 14 amino acids. Trimming removed 1 base at V and 2 bases at J, with 7 bases between. The CDR3 DNA is TGTGCCAGTAGTATAGCGGGAGCCACAGATACGCAGTATTTT. Its protein product is CASSIAGATDTQYF.

The V gene is TRBV4-3, the J gene TRBJ1-4; possibly TRBD1 for D (6 bases). The CDR3 totals 16 residues. V gave up 2 bases and J gave up 7 bases, with 17 bases separating them. Per germline, CDR1 LGHNA and CDR2 YSLEER. CDR3 in DNA: TGCGCCAGCAGCCAAATCGGACAGACTCGGGGTGAAAAACTGTTTTTT. It codes for CASSQIGQTRGEKLFF.

Written as DNA, the CDR3 is TGTGCCAGCAGCTCCGCGACTAGCAGTCGCTCCTACGAGCAGTACGTC. Amino acid sequence: CASSSATSSRSYEQYV. The chain carries TRBV7-9 and TRBJ2-7; 7 nucleotides agree with TRBD2. The CDR3 sequence is 16 residues long. V lost 4 bases, J lost 0 bases, and 9 bases stayed unmatched. Germline values: CDR1 SEHNR, CDR2 FQNEAQ (reference sequence).

The V and J genes are TRBV7-9 and TRBJ2-3, with 10 nucleotides matching TRBD1. Germline V CDR1 and CDR2: SEHNR, FQNEAQ (reference sequence). With 2 bases clipped from V and 3 bases from J, the junction kept 5 bases outside the gene matches. The CDR3 has 16 amino acids. DNA for the CDR3: TGTGCCAGCAGCTTAAACCGGGACAGGGGTACAGATACGCAGTATTTT. As protein: CASSLNRDRGTDTQYF. Together with reference TRBV7-9 and TRBJ2-3, the CDR3 gives the full variable domain: DTGVSQNPRHKITKRGQNVTFRCDPISEHNRLYWYRQTLGQGPEFLTYFQNEAQLEKSRLLSDRFSAERPKGSFSTLEIQRTEQGDSAMYLCASSLNRDRGTDTQYFGPGTRLTVL.

The chain is built from TRBV29-1 and TRBJ2-5, with D tentatively TRBD1 (6 bases). The CDR3 contains 13 residues. From germline, CDR1 is SQVTM and CDR2 ANQGSEA. Trimming stripped 6 bases from V and 3 bases from J, with 14 bases between. The DNA for the CDR3 is TGCAGCGTGCGTACAGGGATTGAAGAGACCCAGTACTTC. Its translation is CSVRTGIEETQYF.

The genes are TRBV4-1 and TRBJ1-1; 8 bases match TRBD1. Trimming cost V 6 bases and J 0 bases; bases outside gene matches: 3. The CDR3 has 14 residues. Germline loops: CDR1 MGHRA, CDR2 YSYEKL. For the CDR3, the DNA is TGCGCCAGCAGGGACAGGGAGATGAACACTGAAGCTTTCTTT. This gives the protein CASRDREMNTEAFF.

The V gene is TRBV7-2, the J gene TRBJ2-3; 7 positions agree with TRBD2. Germline trimming cut 4 bases from V and 0 bases from J; bases unmatched to any gene: 22. CDR1 and CDR2 from the germline V gene are SGHTA and FQGNSA. This CDR3 region has 21 residues. CDR3 bases: TGTGCCAGCAGCTCCCCCGGAAGTCTAGCGGACAAAAGCTCTAGCACAGATACGCAGTATTTT. This codes for CASSSPGSLADKSSSTDTQYF.

This clonotype has a handful of counts. The chain carries TRBV19 and TRBJ1-1; 10 bases match TRBD1. V lost 8 bases and J lost 0; bases outside the gene matches: 9. CDR3 length: 16 residues. Germline CDR1 LNHDA, CDR2 SQIVND (reference sequence). For the CDR3, the DNA is TGTGCCAGTCAAAGGGACAGGGGCCTCATGAACACTGAAGCTTTCTTT. This codes for CASQRDRGLMNTEAFF.

The chain couples TRBV28 to TRBJ2-7; no firm D call. The CDR3 loop spans 14 amino acids. Per germline, CDR1 MDHEN and CDR2 SYDVKM. V was pared by 6 bases and J by 1 base, with 13 bases between. For the CDR3, the DNA is TGTGCCAGCAGCCCAGGAGCGTCTTCCTACGAGCAGTACTTC. It yields the protein CASSPGASSYEQYF. Drawing the rest from reference TRBV28 and TRBJ2-7, the complete variable domain is DVKVTQSSRYLVKRTGEKVFLECVQDMDHENMFWYRQDPGLGLRLIYFSYDVKMKEKGDIPEGYSVSREKKERFSLILESASTNQTSMYLCASSPGASSYEQYFGPGTRLTVT.

This clonotype has only a few counts. The chain uses TRBV14 and TRBJ2-3; TRBD2 matches at 8 bases. After removal of 0 bases from V and 4 bases from J, the junction contained 9 bases not matched to a gene. The CDR3 consists of 17 residues. Germline CDR1 is SGHDN and CDR2 is FVKESK. CDR3 DNA sequence: TGTGCCAGCAGCCAAGATCTTATGAGCGGGAGCGCAGATACGCAGTATTTT. Its translation: CASSQDLMSGSADTQYF.

V is TRBV20-1 and J is TRBJ1-2; possible D gene TRBD1, 6 bases. The V gene's germline CDR1 is DFQATT and CDR2 SNEGSKA (reference sequence). The V and J ends lost 5 bases and 8 bases respectively, with 27 bases between them. This CDR3 comprises 16 residues. The CDR3 here is CSAEGGGLIQVGGYTF. In DNA form, the CDR3 reads TGCAGTGCTGAAGGGGGGGGATTGATACAAGTGGGAGGCTACACCTTC.

This clonotype appeared a few times. The CDR3 sequence: CASSLGLAGEYEQYV. CDR3 bases: TGTGCCAGCAGCTTGGGTTTAGCGGGAGAGTACGAGCAGTACGTC. This chain links TRBV5-5 with TRBJ2-7, with 9 bases fitting TRBD2. CDR3 size: 15 residues. Per the germline V gene, CDR1 is SGHKS and CDR2 is YYEKEE (reference sequence). V trimming: 0 bases; J trimming: 4 bases; junction bases outside the gene matches: 5.

This clonotype was counted ten times or more. The gene calls are TRBV10-3 and TRBJ2-2; the match to TRBD1 covers 7 bases. The ends lost 7 bases at V and 0 bases at J; junction bases unmatched: 8. From germline, CDR1 is ENHRY and CDR2 SYGVKD. The CDR3 covers 16 residues. DNA of the CDR3: TGTGCCATCACCAAGGGGACAGATACGAACACCGGGGAGCTGTTTTTT. This translates into CAITKGTDTNTGELFF.

This clonotype was seen a handful of times. The rearrangement joins TRBV19 to TRBJ1-4; 9 bases are a match to TRBD1. This CDR3 region has 13 residues. From germline, CDR1 is LNHDA and CDR2 SQIVND (reference sequence). The J segment lost 10 bases and the V segment lost 5 bases, leaving 5 bases of the junction unmatched. CDR3 protein: CASSGQGIGKLFF. CDR3 DNA: TGTGCCAGTAGTGGACAGGGGATTGGAAAACTGTTTTTT.

This clonotype was detected only a few times. CDR3 amino acids: CASSYAGSQPQHF. As DNA, the CDR3 is TGTGCCAGCAGTTACGCAGGGAGTCAGCCCCAGCATTTT. The J gene is TRBJ1-5, the V gene TRBV6-5; possibly TRBD1 for D (5 bases). The germline V gene has CDR1 MNHEY and CDR2 SVGAGI. CDR3 length: 13 amino acids. Trimming pared 2 bases from V and 6 bases from J, leaving 8 bases between.

This clonotype was seen ten or more times. The chain links TRBV7-6 to TRBJ1-5; 7 positions match TRBD1. The CDR3 is 16 residues long. Unmatched junction bases numbered 9, after V lost 5 bases and J lost 2 bases. The germline CDR1 and CDR2 sequences are SGHVS and FNYEAQ. CDR3 loop: CASSQGGGRGNQPQHF. CDR3 nucleotide sequence: TGTGCCAGCAGCCAAGGGGGCGGAAGGGGCAATCAGCCCCAGCATTTT.

This clonotype has more than one count but fewer than ten. The V gene is TRBV19, the J gene TRBJ2-3, with D maybe TRBD2 (5 bases). The germline V and J ends were trimmed by 3 bases and 3 bases, with 13 bases remaining between them. Germline loops: CDR1 LNHDA, CDR2 SQIVND (reference sequence). The CDR3 spans 15 residues. The CDR3 region has the DNA TGTGCCAGTAGTATGTTGGGAGCCGGAACAGATACGCAGTATTTT. It is translated as CASSMLGAGTDTQYF.

J is TRBJ2-2 and V is TRBV12-3 or TRBV12-4; D is unresolved. The CDR3 sequence is 14 residues long. The ends were cut back, 1 base at V and 7 bases at J, with 10 bases in the middle. The CDR3 DNA reads as TGTGCCAGCAGTTTAGGGCTTGGCCGCGGGGAGCTGTTTTTT. It codes for CASSLGLGRGELFF.

This sequence joins TRBV6-2 or TRBV6-3 and TRBJ1-5; D not certain. Germline-derived CDR1 and CDR2 are MNHEY and SVGEGT. The CDR3 runs 13 residues. The germline V and J ends were trimmed by 2 bases and 7 bases, with 9 bases remaining between them. CDR3 in DNA: TGTGCCAGCAGTTACAATTCCGGGCAGCCCCAGCATTTT. Protein sequence: CASSYNSGQPQHF.

This clonotype occurred many times. DNA for the CDR3: TGTGCCAGCAGCTCCAGGGGTTATGAGCAGTTCTTC. This gives the protein CASSSRGYEQFF. The genes are TRBV7-6 and TRBJ2-1, with D possibly being TRBD1 (6 bases). This CDR3 has 12 amino acids. V lost 4 bases and J lost 8, with 9 bases in between. Germline V gene sequence: CDR1 SGHVS, CDR2 FNYEAQ. Filled out from reference TRBV7-6 and TRBJ2-1, the complete variable domain reads GAGVSQSPRYKVTKRGQDVALRCDPISGHVSLYWYRQALGQGPEFLTYFNYEAQQDKSGLPNDRFSAERPEGSISTLTIQRTEQRDSAMYRCASSSRGYEQFFGPGTRLTVL.

This clonotype was observed a few times. This sequence joins TRBV6-1 and TRBJ1-5; perhaps TRBD1 as D (5 bases). CDR1 MNHNS and CDR2 SASEGT come from the germline V gene. V lost 4 bases to trimming and J lost 2 bases, with 12 bases between them. The CDR3 covers 15 residues. In DNA form, the CDR3 reads TGTGCCAGCAGTGGACAGTCGGTAGGCAATCAGCCCCAGCATTTT. Translating it yields CASSGQSVGNQPQHF.

This clonotype was counted many times. V usage is TRBV7-8 and J usage is TRBJ2-3; TRBD2 might be the D (5 bases). The length of the CDR3 is 15 residues. Germline V gene lookup returns CDR1 SGHVS and CDR2 FQNEAQ. Trimming left V 4 bases short and J 0 bases short, with 11 bases between. The DNA of the CDR3 is TGTGCCAGCAGCTCGCGGACGGGGAGCACAGATACGCAGTATTTT. It codes for CASSSRTGSTDTQYF.

This clonotype showed up many times. The V call is TRBV7-2, the J call TRBJ2-7; D may match TRBD1 or TRBD2 (5 bases each). The germline V gene encodes CDR1 SGHTA and CDR2 FQGNSA. The CDR3 has 15 amino acids. Between the trimmed V and J ends, which lost 5 bases and 7 bases, there was a span of 21 bases. The CDR3 DNA follows: TGTGCCAGCAGCCCTACCGGGACCACCTGGAAGGAGCAGTACTTC. Its translation: CASSPTGTTWKEQYF.

This clonotype was detected only a few times. CDR3 DNA: TGCGCCAGCAGCCAAGAGATCATGATAGATACGCAGTATTTT. It yields the protein CASSQEIMIDTQYF. The chain couples TRBV4-3 to TRBJ2-3; no firm D call. Germline CDR1 is LGHNA and CDR2 is YSLEER. V lost 0 bases and J lost 5, with 9 bases in between. The CDR3 extends over 14 amino acids.

The gene calls are TRBV10-3 and TRBJ2-1; 9 bases map to TRBD2. The CDR3 is made up of 14 amino acids. J gave up 7 bases and V 4 bases, and 5 bases lay outside the gene matches. Germline CDR1 reads ENHRY; CDR2 reads SYGVKD. CDR3 residues: CAISGVAGENEQFF. CDR3 in DNA: TGTGCCATCAGTGGGGTAGCGGGAGAAAATGAGCAGTTCTTC.